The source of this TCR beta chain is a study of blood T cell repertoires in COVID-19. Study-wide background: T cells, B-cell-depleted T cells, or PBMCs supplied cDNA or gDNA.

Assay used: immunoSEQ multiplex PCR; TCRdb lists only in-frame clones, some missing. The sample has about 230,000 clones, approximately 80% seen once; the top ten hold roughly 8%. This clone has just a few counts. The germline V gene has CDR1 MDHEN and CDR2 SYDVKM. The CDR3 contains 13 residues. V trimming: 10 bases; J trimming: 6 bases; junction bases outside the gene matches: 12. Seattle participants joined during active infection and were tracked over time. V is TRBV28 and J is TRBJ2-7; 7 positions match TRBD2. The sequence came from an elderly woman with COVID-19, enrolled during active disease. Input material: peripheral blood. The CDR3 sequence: CATLAPGGGEQYF. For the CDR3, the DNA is TGTGCCACCCTGGCGCCGGGAGGCGGCGAGCAGTACTTC.